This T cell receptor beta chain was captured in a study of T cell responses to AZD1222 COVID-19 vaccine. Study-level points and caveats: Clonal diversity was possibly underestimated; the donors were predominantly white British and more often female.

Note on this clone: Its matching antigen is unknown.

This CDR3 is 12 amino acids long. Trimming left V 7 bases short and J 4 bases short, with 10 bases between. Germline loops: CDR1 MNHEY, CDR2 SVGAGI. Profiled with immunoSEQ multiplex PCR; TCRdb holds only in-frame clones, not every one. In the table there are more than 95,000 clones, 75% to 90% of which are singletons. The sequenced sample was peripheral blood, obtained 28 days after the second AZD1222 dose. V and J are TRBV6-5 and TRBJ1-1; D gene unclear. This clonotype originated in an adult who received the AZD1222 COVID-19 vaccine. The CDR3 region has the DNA TGTGCCAGCAACCTTGAGGGCACTGAAGCTTTCTTT. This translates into CASNLEGTEAFF.